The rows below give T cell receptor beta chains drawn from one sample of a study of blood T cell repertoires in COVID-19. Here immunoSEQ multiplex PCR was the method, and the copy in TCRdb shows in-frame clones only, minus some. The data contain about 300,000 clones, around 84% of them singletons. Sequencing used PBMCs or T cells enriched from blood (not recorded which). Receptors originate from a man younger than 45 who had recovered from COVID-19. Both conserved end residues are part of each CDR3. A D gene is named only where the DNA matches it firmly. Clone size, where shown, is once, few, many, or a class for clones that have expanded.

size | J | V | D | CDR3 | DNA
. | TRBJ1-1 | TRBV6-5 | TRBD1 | CATRDRASNTEAFF | TGTGCCACCCGGGACAGGGCCTCGAACACTGAAGCTTTCTTT
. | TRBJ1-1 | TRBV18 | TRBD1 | CASGNRGSSDTEAFF | TGTGCCAGCGGTAACAGGGGGTCGTCGGACACTGAAGCTTTCTTT
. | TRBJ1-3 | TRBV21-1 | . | CASSKEAGFSGNTIYF | TGTGCCAGCAGCAAAGAGGCAGGATTCTCTGGAAACACCATATATTTT
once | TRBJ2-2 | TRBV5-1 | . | CASSLPTGPNTGELFF | TGCGCCAGCAGCTTGCCGACAGGTCCGAACACCGGGGAGCTGTTTTTT
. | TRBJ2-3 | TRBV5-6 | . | CASSPNSAGLVTDTQYF | TGTGCCAGCAGCCCAAATAGTGCGGGGCTTGTCACAGATACGCAGTATTTT
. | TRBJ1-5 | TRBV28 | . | CASTENRINQPQHF | TGTGCCAGCACCGAGAACAGGATAAATCAGCCCCAGCATTTT
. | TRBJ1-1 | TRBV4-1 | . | CASSQAPSGQEWAFF | TGCGCCAGCAGCCAAGCACCCTCAGGGCAGGAGTGGGCTTTCTTT
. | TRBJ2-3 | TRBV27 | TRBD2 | CASSSLAGDPTWGDTQYF | TGTGCCAGCAGTTCGTTAGCGGGGGACCCTACCTGGGGAGATACGCAGTATTTT
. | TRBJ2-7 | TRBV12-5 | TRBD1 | CASGFGQGAAYEQYF | TGTGCTAGTGGTTTCGGGCAGGGGGCCGCCTACGAGCAGTACTTC
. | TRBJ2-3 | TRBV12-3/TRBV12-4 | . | CASAGSTDTQYF | TGTGCCAGCGCAGGGAGCACAGATACGCAGTATTTT
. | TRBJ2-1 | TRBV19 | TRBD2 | CASRDSGRDNNEQFF | TGTGCCAGTAGGGATAGCGGGAGGGACAACAATGAGCAGTTCTTC
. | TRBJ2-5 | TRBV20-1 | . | CSASFPQETQYF | TGCAGTGCTAGTTTTCCTCAAGAGACCCAGTACTTC
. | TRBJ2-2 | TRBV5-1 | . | CASSLDRGWASGKNTGELFF | TGCGCCAGCAGCTTGGACAGGGGGTGGGCTAGCGGAAAGAACACCGGGGAGCTGTTTTTT
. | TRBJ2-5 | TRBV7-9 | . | CASSLLTEGETQYF | TGTGCCAGCAGCTTGCTGACCGAGGGAGAGACCCAGTACTTC
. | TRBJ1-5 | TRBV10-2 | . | CASREGPGRQPQHF | TGCGCCAGCAGGGAAGGACCGGGGAGGCAGCCCCAGCATTTT
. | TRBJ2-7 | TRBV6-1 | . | CASSEPGRNSYEQYF | TGTGCCAGCAGTGAGCCGGGTCGCAACTCCTACGAGCAGTACTTC
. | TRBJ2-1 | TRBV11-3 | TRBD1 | CASSLRDREYNEQFF | TGTGCCAGCAGCCTCCGGGACAGGGAGTACAATGAGCAGTTCTTC
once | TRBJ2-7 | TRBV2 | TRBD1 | CASSETGVGTGAYEQYF | TGTGCCAGCAGTGAAACCGGAGTGGGGACAGGGGCCTACGAGCAGTACTTC
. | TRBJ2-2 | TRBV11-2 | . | CASSLAGGLTGELFF | TGTGCCAGCAGCTTAGCTGGGGGCCTCACCGGGGAGCTGTTTTTT
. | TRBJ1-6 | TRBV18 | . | CASSPRALNSPLHF | TGTGCCAGCTCACCACGAGCCCTAAATTCACCCCTCCACTTT
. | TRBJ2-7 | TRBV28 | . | CASRQTGGTDSYEQYF | TGTGCCAGCAGACAGACTGGAGGGACGGACTCCTACGAGCAGTACTTC
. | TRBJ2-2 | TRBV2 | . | CASSEGQIRELFF | TGTGCCAGCAGTGAAGGACAGATCCGGGAGCTGTTTTTT
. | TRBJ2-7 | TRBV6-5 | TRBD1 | CASSPGTGPYEQYF | TGTGCCAGCAGCCCCGGGACAGGGCCCTACGAGCAGTACTTC
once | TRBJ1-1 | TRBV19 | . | CASSIQGRSLGEAFF | TGTGCCAGTAGTATACAGGGGCGGTCCTTGGGTGAAGCTTTCTTT
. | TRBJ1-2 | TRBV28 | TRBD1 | CASSRQGGVGGYTF | TGTGCCAGTTCCAGGCAGGGGGGTGTGGGTGGCTACACCTTC
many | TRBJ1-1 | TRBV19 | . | CASSIARVGTEAFF | TGTGCCAGTAGTATCGCCAGGGTGGGGACTGAAGCTTTCTTT
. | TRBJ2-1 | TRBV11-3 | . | CASSPSQGGFALHEQFF | TGTGCCAGCAGCCCCAGCCAGGGAGGCTTTGCGTTACATGAGCAGTTCTTC
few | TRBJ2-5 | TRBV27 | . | CASRGHVKETQYF | TGTGCCAGCAGGGGACATGTTAAAGAGACCCAGTACTTC
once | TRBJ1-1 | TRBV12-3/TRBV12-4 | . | CASSLRGFSEAFF | TGTGCCAGCAGTCTAAGGGGTTTTTCAGAAGCTTTCTTT
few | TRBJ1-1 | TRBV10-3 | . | CAISWGGANTEAFF | TGTGCCATCAGTTGGGGGGGAGCCAACACTGAAGCTTTCTTT
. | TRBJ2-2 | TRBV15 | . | CATSSRLDRGTGELFF | TGTGCCACCAGCAGTCGCTTAGATAGGGGCACCGGGGAGCTGTTTTTT
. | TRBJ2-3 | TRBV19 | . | CASSSYSGRSTDTQYF | TGTGCCAGTAGTTCTTACTCAGGCCGATCCACAGATACGCAGTATTTT
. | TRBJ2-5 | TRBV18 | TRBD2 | CASSPGTSRGETQYF | TGTGCCAGCTCACCCGGGACTAGTAGAGGAGAGACCCAGTACTTC
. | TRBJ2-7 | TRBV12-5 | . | CASGLNWGTTYEQYF | TGTGCTAGTGGTTTGAATTGGGGCACTACCTACGAGCAGTACTTC
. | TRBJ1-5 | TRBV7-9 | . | CASSLGGDQPQHF | TGTGCCAGCAGCTTGGGAGGGGATCAGCCCCAGCATTTT
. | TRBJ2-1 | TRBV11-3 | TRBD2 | CASGKKVAGGPFTPHNEQFF | TGTGCCAGCGGCAAAAAAGTAGCGGGAGGTCCCTTTACCCCCCACAATGAGCAGTTCTTC
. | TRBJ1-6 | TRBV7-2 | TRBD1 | CASSKQGGNNSPLHF | TGTGCCAGCAGCAAACAGGGGGGAAATAATTCACCCCTCCACTTT
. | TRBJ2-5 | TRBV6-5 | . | CASTLRRGETQYF | TGTGCCAGCACCCTCCGGAGGGGTGAGACCCAGTACTTC
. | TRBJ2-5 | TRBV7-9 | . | CASSLAQKETQYF | TGTGCCAGCAGCTTAGCACAGAAAGAGACCCAGTACTTC
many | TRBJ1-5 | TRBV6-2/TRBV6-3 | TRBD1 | CASSDRAQPQHF | TGTGCCAGCAGTGACAGGGCTCAGCCCCAGCATTTT
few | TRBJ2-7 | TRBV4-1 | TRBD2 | CASSLPSSGSFYEQYF | TGCGCCAGCAGCCTCCCCTCTAGCGGGAGCTTCTACGAGCAGTACTTC
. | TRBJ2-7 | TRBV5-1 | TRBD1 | CASSDRQGERYEQYF | TGCGCCAGCAGCGACCGACAGGGGGAAAGGTACGAGCAGTACTTC
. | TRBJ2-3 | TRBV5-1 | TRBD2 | CASSLGLAGDLPDTQYF | TGCGCCAGCAGCTTGGGTCTAGCGGGAGATCTACCAGATACGCAGTATTTT
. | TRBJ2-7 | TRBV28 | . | CASSFPGSLLSGYEQYF | TGTGCCAGCAGTTTCCCAGGATCCCTCCTCTCCGGATACGAGCAGTACTTC
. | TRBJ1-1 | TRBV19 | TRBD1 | CATRGGTGAPPNTEAFF | TGTGCCACCCGGGGGGGGACAGGGGCTCCTCCGAACACTGAAGCTTTCTTT
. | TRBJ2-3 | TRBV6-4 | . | CASSGTYRTSTDTQYF | TGTGCCAGCAGTGGTACTTACCGGACTAGCACAGATACGCAGTATTTT
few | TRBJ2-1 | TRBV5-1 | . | CASSLGARSYNEQFF | TGCGCCAGCAGCTTAGGGGCGCGCTCCTACAATGAGCAGTTCTTC
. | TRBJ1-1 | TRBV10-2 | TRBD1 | CASSSSGQGGESNTEAFF | TGCGCCAGCAGCTCGTCCGGACAGGGGGGCGAGTCGAACACTGAAGCTTTCTTT
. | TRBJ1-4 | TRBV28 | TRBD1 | CASSDITGAKGEKLFF | TGTGCCAGCAGCGACATTACAGGGGCTAAGGGGGAAAAACTGTTTTTT
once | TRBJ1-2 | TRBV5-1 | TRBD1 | CASSSGGDRDPPRGYTF | TGCGCCAGCAGCTCGGGTGGGGACAGGGACCCTCCGAGGGGCTACACCTTC
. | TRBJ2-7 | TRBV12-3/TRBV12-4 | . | CASSLDRPYEQYF | TGTGCCAGCAGTTTAGACAGGCCCTACGAGCAGTACTTC
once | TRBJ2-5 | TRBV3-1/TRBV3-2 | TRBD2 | CASSQGLAEETQYF | TGTGCCAGCAGCCAAGGACTAGCGGAAGAGACCCAGTACTTC
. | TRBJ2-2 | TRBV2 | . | CASRADRVTGELFF | TGTGCCAGCAGGGCTGACAGAGTCACCGGGGAGCTGTTTTTT
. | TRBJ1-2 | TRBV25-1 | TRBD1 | CASSDTGQGEGYTF | TGTGCCAGCAGTGATACGGGACAGGGAGAGGGCTACACCTTC